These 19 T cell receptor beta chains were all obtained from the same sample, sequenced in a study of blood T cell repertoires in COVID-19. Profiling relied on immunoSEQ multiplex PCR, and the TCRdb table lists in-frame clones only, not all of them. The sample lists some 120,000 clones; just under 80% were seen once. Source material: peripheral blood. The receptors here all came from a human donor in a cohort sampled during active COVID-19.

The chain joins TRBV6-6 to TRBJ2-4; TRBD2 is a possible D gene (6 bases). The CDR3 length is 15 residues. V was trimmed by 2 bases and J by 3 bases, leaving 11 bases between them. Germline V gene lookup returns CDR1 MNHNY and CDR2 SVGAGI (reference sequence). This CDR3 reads CASSYGGVSKNIQYF. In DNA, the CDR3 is TGTGCCAGCAGTTACGGCGGGGTTAGCAAAAACATTCAGTACTTC.

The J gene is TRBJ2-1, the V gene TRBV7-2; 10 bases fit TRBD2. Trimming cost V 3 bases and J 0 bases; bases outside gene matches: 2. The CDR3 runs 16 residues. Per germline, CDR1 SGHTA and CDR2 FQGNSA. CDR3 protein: CASSFLAGVSYNEQFF. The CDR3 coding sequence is TGTGCCAGCAGCTTTCTAGCGGGGGTCTCCTACAATGAGCAGTTCTTC. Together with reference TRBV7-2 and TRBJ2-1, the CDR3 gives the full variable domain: GAGVSQSPSNKVTEKGKDVELRCDPISGHTALYWYRQSLGQGLEFLIYFQGNSAPDKSGLPSDRFSAERTGGSVSTLTIQRTQQEDSAVYLCASSFLAGVSYNEQFFGPGTRLTVL.

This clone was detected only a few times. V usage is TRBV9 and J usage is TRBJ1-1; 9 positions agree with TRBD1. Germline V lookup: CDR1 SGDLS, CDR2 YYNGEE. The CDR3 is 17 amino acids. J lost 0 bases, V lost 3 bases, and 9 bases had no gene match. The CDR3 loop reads CASSGRTGVIMNTEAFF. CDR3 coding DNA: TGTGCCAGCAGCGGCCGGACAGGGGTGATCATGAACACTGAAGCTTTCTTT.

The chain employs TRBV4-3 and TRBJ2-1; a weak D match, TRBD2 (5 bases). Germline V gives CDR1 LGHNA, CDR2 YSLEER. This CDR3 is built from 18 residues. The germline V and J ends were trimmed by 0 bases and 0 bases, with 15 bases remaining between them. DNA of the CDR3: TGCGCCAGCAGCCAAGATTATAACAGTGGGAGCTCCTACAATGAGCAGTTCTTC. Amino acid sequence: CASSQDYNSGSSYNEQFF.

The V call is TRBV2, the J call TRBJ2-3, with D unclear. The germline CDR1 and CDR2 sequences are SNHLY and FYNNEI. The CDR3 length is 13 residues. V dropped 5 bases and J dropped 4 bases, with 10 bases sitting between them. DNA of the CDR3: TGTGCCAGCAGTCCTATCCTACCAGATACGCAGTATTTT. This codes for CASSPILPDTQYF.

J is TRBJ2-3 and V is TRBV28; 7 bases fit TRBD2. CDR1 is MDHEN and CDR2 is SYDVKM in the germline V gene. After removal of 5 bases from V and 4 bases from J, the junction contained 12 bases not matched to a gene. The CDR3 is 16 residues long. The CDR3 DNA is TGTGCCAGCAGTCCCCCGACCGGGGGAGGGCCAGATACGCAGTATTTT. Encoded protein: CASSPPTGGGPDTQYF.

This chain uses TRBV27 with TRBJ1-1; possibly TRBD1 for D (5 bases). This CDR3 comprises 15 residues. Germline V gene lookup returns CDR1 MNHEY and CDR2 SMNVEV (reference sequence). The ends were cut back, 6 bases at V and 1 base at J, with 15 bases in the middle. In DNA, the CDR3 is TGTGCCAGCAGCCATACGCGGGGGACGAACACTGAAGCTTTCTTT. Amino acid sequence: CASSHTRGTNTEAFF.

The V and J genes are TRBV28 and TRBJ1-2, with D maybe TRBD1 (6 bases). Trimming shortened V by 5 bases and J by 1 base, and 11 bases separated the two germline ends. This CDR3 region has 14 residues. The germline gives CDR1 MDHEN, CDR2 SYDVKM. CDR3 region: CASSGGQLNYGYTF. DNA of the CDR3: TGTGCCAGCAGTGGAGGACAGCTTAACTATGGCTACACCTTC.

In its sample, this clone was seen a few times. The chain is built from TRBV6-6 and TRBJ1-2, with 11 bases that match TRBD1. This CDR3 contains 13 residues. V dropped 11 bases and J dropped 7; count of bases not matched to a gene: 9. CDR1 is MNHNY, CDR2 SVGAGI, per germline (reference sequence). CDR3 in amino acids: CAGSDRGQGGYTF. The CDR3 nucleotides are TGTGCCGGATCGGACAGGGGGCAAGGTGGCTACACCTTC.

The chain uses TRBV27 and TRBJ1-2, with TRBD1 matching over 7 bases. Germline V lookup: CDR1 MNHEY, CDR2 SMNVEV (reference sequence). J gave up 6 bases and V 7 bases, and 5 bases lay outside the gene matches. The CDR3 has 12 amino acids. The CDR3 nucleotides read TGTGCCAGCAAGGGGGCTGTAGATGGCTACACCTTC. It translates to CASKGAVDGYTF.

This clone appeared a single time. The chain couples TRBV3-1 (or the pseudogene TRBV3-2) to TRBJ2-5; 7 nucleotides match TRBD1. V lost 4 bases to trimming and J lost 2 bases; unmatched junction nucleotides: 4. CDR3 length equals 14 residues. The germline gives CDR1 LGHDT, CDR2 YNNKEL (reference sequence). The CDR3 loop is CASSPDREQETQYF. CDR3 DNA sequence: TGTGCCAGCAGCCCAGACAGGGAACAAGAGACCCAGTACTTC.

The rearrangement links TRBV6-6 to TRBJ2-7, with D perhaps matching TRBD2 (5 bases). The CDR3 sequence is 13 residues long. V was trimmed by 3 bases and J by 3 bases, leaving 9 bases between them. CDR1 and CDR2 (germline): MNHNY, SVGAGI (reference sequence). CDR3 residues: CASSYVGSYEQYF. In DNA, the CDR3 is TGTGCCAGCAGTTATGTGGGGAGCTACGAGCAGTACTTC.

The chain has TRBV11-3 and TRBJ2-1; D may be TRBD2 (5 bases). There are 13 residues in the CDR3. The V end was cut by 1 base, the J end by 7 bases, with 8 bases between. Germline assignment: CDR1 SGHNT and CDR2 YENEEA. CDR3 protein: CASSLGRRNEQFF. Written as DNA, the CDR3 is TGTGCCAGCAGCTTAGGGCGGAGGAATGAGCAGTTCTTC.

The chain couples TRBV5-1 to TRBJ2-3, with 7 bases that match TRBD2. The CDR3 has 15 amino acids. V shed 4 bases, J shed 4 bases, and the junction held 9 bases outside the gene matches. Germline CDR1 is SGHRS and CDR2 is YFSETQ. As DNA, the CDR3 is TGCGCCAGCAGCATAGGGCTAGCGGAAGCAGATACGCAGTATTTT. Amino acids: CASSIGLAEADTQYF.

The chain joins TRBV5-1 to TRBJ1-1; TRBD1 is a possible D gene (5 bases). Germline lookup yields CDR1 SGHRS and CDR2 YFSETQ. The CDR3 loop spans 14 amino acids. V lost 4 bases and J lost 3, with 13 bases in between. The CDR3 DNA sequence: TGCGCCAGCAGCCTCGGAGGAGGGGACACTGAAGCTTTCTTT. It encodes CASSLGGGDTEAFF.

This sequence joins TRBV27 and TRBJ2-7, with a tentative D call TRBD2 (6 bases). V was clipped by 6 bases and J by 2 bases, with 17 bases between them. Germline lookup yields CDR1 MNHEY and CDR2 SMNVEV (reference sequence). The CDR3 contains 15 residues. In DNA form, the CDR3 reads TGTGCCAGCAGCAAAAATGGGCGGGAAGCCTACGAGCAGTACTTC. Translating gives CASSKNGREAYEQYF.

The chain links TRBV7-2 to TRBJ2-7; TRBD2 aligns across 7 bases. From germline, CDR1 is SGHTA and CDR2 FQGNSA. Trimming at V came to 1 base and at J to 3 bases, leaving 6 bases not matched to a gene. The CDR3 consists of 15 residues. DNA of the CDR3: TGTGCCAGCAGCTTAGATCCGGGGGGAGTCTACGAGCAGTACTTC. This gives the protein CASSLDPGGVYEQYF.

The DNA for the CDR3 is TGTGCCAGCAGTTTAGGAGGAGTCCAAGAGACCCAGTACTTC. Residues: CASSLGGVQETQYF. The V call is TRBV27, the J call TRBJ2-5; tentative D call: TRBD2 (5 bases). CDR3 size: 14 residues. Germline V gene data show CDR1 as MNHEY and CDR2 as SMNVEV (reference sequence). V was trimmed by 2 bases and J by 1 base, leaving 8 bases between them.

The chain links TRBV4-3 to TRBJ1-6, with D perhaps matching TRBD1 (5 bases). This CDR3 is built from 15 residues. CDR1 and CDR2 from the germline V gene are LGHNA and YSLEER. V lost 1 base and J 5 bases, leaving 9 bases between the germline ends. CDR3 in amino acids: CASSQGGTNNSPLHF. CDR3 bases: TGCGCCAGCAGCCAAGGGGGGACTAATAATTCACCCCTCCACTTT.